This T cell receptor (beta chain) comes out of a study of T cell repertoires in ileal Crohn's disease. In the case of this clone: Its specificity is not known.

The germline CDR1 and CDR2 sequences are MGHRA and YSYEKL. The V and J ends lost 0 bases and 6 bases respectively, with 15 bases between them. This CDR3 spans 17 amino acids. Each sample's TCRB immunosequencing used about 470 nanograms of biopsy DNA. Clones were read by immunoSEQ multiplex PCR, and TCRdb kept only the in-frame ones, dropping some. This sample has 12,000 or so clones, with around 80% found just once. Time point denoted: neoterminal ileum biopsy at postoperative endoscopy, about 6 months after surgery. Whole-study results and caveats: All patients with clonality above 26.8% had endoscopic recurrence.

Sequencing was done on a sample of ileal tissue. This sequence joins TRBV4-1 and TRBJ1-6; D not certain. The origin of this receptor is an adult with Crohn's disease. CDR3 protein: CASSQEGQSNSNSPLHF. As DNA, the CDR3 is TGCGCCAGCAGCCAAGAAGGTCAGTCTAACAGTAATTCACCCCTCCACTTT.